This T cell receptor (beta chain) was sequenced during a study of T cell responses to AZD1222 COVID-19 vaccine. Broader study findings: Sampling that yielded the repertoires occurred only after the peak T cell response. Nearly half of spike-specific TCRs reportedly go after variant regions that carry no mutations. Donors were mostly white British, more females; clonal diversity possibly underestimated. Vaccine-related CD4 TCRs covered spike, predominating at 160-218 and 743-854.

Here immunoSEQ multiplex PCR was the method, and the copy in TCRdb shows in-frame clones only, minus some. The table records under 20,000 clones, 80% to 85% of them present only once. A remark on this clone: The antigen is unknown.

CDR1 and CDR2 from the germline V gene are KGHDR and SFDVKD. The V gene lost 4 bases and the J gene lost 7 bases, with 11 bases spanning the gap. CDR3 length equals 13 residues. The origin of this receptor is an adult who received the AZD1222 COVID-19 vaccine. The sequenced sample was peripheral blood, obtained 28 days after the second AZD1222 dose. V gene TRBV24-1 combines with J gene TRBJ2-3; D remains unclear. The CDR3: CATSDSFLYTQYF. Written as DNA, the CDR3 is TGTGCCACCAGTGACTCATTCTTATATACGCAGTATTTT.